This entry lists 14 T cell receptor beta chains sequenced from one sample in a study of T cell repertoires in cytomegalovirus infection. Via MiXCR, TCRdb re-called the reads, giving one row per CDR3 protein. The data contain under 200,000 distinct CDR3 sequences, 9.5% of them singletons. Sequenced: PBMCs. The receptors originated from a human donor in good health (CMV status not recorded). Some clones in this sample may be carry-over from other donors' samples.

The sample holds a few counts of this clonotype. V and J are TRBV5-1 and TRBJ1-6; D is undetermined. V shed 0 bases and J shed 7 bases, with 8 bases lying between them. The CDR3 runs to 14 residues. Germline CDR1 SGHRS, CDR2 YFSETQ. DNA for the CDR3: TGCGCCAGCAGCTTGGAGGGATTGAATTCACCCCTCCACTTT. Its translation is CASSLEGLNSPLHF.

The rearrangement joins TRBV6-2 or TRBV6-3 to TRBJ2-7, with 8 nucleotides matching TRBD2. Germline assignment: CDR1 MNHEY and CDR2 SVGEGT. This CDR3 comprises 13 residues. V trimming: 6 bases; J trimming: 3 bases; junction bases outside the gene matches: 4. Here the CDR3 DNA reads TGTGCCAGCAGAACTAGCGGAAGCTACGAGCAGTACTTC. This sequence encodes CASRTSGSYEQYF.

This clonotype has at least ten counts. The CDR3 spells CASRPRGANVLTF. CDR3 sequence (DNA): TGTGCCAGCAGGCCTCGCGGGGCCAACGTCCTGACTTTC. This chain joins TRBV7-2 and TRBJ2-6; D is unresolved. Trimming took off 6 bases at V and 4 bases at J, with 7 bases between the two ends. The CDR3 covers 13 residues. The germline V gene has CDR1 SGHTA and CDR2 FQGNSA. The full variable domain, completed using reference TRBV7-2 and TRBJ2-6, is GAGVSQSPSNKVTEKGKDVELRCDPISGHTALYWYRQSLGQGLEFLIYFQGNSAPDKSGLPSDRFSAERTGGSVSTLTIQRTQQEDSAVYLCASRPRGANVLTFGAGSRLTVL.

At least ten counts were recorded for this clonotype. This CDR3 is CASSYLQNSYNEQFF. DNA of the CDR3: TGTGCCAGCAGTTACTTACAGAACTCCTACAATGAGCAGTTCTTC. V is TRBV6-5 and J is TRBJ2-1; D unresolved. The germline V gene encodes CDR1 MNHEY and CDR2 SVGAGI. The V gene lost 1 base and the J gene lost 0 bases, with 7 bases spanning the gap. The CDR3 runs to 15 residues.

Ten or more counts support this clonotype. The chain links TRBV7-8 to TRBJ1-5; D perhaps matches TRBD1 (6 bases). The germline gives CDR1 SGHVS, CDR2 FQNEAQ. V lost 5 bases and J 5 bases, leaving 22 bases between the germline ends. The CDR3 has 17 residues. The CDR3 coding sequence is TGTGCCAGCAGCCTCGTCCCCAGGGGTTCGGGCCATCAGCCCCAGCATTTT. Translation: CASSLVPRGSGHQPQHF.

In this sample, this clonotype turned up a few times. The chain employs TRBV19 and TRBJ2-6; 8 bases are a match to TRBD1. Germline-derived CDR1 and CDR2 are LNHDA and SQIVND (reference sequence). J was trimmed by 4 bases and V by 4 bases; bases with no gene match: 9. This CDR3 contains 17 residues. CDR3 sequence reads: CASSTGQGLGGANVLTF. DNA of the CDR3: TGTGCCAGTAGTACCGGACAGGGACTGGGAGGGGCCAACGTCCTGACTTTC.

This chain links TRBV7-2 with TRBJ1-5, with unresolved D. V was pared by 5 bases and J by 2 bases, with 7 bases between. Germline V CDR1 and CDR2: SGHTA, FQGNSA. This CDR3 region has 13 residues. CDR3 sequence reads: CASSPAGNQPQHF. The CDR3 DNA sequence: TGTGCCAGCAGCCCAGCAGGCAATCAGCCCCAGCATTTT.

This clonotype was recorded many times. This rearrangement joins TRBV24-1 to TRBJ1-2; D call uncertain. The CDR3 contains 12 residues. Trimming left V 5 bases short and J 2 bases short, with 5 bases between. Germline CDR1 and CDR2: KGHDR and SFDVKD. CDR3 residues: CATSAGNYGYTF. The CDR3 DNA reads TGTGCCACCAGTGCAGGCAACTATGGCTACACCTTC.

The genes are TRBV28 and TRBJ1-6, with 7 bases aligning to TRBD1. Per germline, CDR1 MDHEN and CDR2 SYDVKM. The CDR3 is 17 residues long. V shed 4 bases, J shed 5 bases, and the junction held 11 bases outside the gene matches. The chain's CDR3 is CASSSNSPGQNNSPLHF. CDR3 sequence (DNA): TGTGCCAGCAGTTCTAACTCTCCGGGACAGAATAATTCACCCCTCCACTTT.

The chain employs TRBV20-1 and TRBJ2-5; no firm D call. V was shortened by 1 base and J by 2 bases, with 8 bases between the two germline ends. The CDR3 consists of 13 residues. Per the germline V gene, CDR1 is DFQATT and CDR2 is SNEGSKA (reference sequence). The CDR3 bases are TGCAGTGCTAGAGCGTTTGGACAAGAGACCCAGTACTTC. Its protein is CSARAFGQETQYF.

On this clonotype itself: This clone may be a read error of a much larger clone one base away. The gene calls are TRBV5-5 and TRBJ2-7; unclear D gene. CDR1 and CDR2 from the germline V gene are SGHKS and YYEKEE (reference sequence). The CDR3 runs to 13 residues. CDR3 in amino acids: CASRLAGSYEQYF. CDR3 DNA sequence: TGTGCCAGCCGCTTGGCCGGTTCTTACGAGCAGTACTTC.

This clonotype was seen a few times. The V call is TRBV6-8, the J call TRBJ2-3, with D possibly called TRBD1 or TRBD2 (5 bases each). The germline gives CDR1 MNHGY, CDR2 SAAAGT. Trimming pared 6 bases from V and 4 bases from J, leaving 17 bases between. CDR3 length: 15 residues. CDR3 in DNA: TGTGCCAGCAGCCAGGCAGGGAGACCATCAGATACGCAGTATTTT. It specifies CASSQAGRPSDTQYF.

This clonotype occurred many times. The J gene is TRBJ2-7, the V gene TRBV5-1; no clear D gene. Looked up from germline, CDR1 is SGHRS and CDR2 is YFSETQ. The CDR3 consists of 16 residues. With 0 bases removed from V and 2 bases from J, the gap between germline ends came to 15 bases. CDR3 residues: CASSLDLRTATYEQYF. The CDR3 DNA follows: TGCGCCAGCAGCTTGGACCTTCGGACGGCGACCTACGAGCAGTACTTC. Drawing the rest from reference TRBV5-1 and TRBJ2-7, the complete variable domain is KAGVTQTPRYLIKTRGQQVTLSCSPISGHRSVSWYQQTPGQGLQFLFEYFSETQRNKGNFPGRFSGRQFSNSRSEMNVSTLELGDSALYLCASSLDLRTATYEQYFGPGTRLTVT.

This clonotype was counted at least ten times. The chain recombines TRBV7-8 with TRBJ1-5; D is possibly TRBD1 (5 bases). The ends were cut back, 5 bases at V and 5 bases at J, with 13 bases in the middle. Germline CDR1 SGHVS, CDR2 FQNEAQ. The CDR3 runs to 14 residues. CDR3 region: CASSSRDRDQPQHF. CDR3 sequence (DNA): TGTGCCAGCAGCAGCCGGGACCGAGATCAGCCCCAGCATTTT.